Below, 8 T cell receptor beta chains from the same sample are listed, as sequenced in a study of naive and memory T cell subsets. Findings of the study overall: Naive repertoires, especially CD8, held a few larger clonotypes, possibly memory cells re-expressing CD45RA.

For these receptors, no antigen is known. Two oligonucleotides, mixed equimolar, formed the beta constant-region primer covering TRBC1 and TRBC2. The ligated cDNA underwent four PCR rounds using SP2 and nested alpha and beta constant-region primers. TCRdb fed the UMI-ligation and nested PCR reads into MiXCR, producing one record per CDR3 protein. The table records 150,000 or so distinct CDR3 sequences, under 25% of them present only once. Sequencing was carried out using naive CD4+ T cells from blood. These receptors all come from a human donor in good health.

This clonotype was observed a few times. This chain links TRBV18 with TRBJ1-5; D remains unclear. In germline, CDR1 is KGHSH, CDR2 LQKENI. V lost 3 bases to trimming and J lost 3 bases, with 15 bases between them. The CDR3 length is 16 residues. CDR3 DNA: TGTGCCAGCTCACCGGCCGGTGGGAGCCCCAATCAGCCCCAGCATTTT. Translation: CASSPAGGSPNQPQHF.

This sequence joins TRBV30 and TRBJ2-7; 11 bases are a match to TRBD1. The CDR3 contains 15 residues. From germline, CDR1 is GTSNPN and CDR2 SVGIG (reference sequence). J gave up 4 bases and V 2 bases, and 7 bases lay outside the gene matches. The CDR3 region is CAWSSRGTGGYEQYF. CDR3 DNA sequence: TGTGCCTGGAGTTCTCGAGGGACAGGGGGTTACGAGCAGTACTTC.

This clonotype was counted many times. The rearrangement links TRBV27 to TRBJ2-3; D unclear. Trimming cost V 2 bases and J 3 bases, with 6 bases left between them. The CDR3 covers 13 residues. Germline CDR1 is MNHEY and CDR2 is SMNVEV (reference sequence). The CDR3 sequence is CASSLLGTDTQYF. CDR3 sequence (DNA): TGTGCCAGCAGTTTACTCGGTACAGATACGCAGTATTTT.

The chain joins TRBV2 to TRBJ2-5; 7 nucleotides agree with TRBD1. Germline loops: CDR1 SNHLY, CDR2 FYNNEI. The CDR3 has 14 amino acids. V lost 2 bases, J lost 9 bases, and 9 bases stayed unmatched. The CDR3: CASSELGGPKAQYF. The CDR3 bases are TGTGCCAGCAGTGAATTAGGGGGCCCGAAGGCCCAGTACTTC.

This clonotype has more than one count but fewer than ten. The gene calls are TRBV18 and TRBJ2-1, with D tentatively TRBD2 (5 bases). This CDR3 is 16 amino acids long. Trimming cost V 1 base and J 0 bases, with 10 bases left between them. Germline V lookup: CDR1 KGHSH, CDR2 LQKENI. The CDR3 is CASSPRAGSSYNEQFF. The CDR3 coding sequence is TGTGCCAGCTCACCACGGGCGGGCAGCTCCTACAATGAGCAGTTCTTC. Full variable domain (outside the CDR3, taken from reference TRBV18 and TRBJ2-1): NAGVMQNPRHLVRRRGQEARLRCSPMKGHSHVYWYRQLPEEGLKFMVYLQKENIIDESGMPKERFSAEFPKEGPSILRIQQVVRGDSAAYFCASSPRAGSSYNEQFFGPGTRLTVL.

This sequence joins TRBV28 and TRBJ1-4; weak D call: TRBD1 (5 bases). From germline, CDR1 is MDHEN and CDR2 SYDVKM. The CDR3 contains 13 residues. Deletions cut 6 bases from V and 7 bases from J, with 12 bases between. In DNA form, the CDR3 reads TGTGCCAGCAGAGGAGGGGCGAGTGAAAAACTGTTTTTT. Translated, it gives CASRGGASEKLFF.

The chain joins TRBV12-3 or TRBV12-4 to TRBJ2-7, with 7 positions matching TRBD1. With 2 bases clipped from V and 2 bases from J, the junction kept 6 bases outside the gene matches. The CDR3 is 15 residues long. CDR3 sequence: CASSLKLGGAYEQYF. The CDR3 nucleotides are TGTGCCAGCAGTTTAAAATTAGGGGGCGCCTACGAGCAGTACTTC.

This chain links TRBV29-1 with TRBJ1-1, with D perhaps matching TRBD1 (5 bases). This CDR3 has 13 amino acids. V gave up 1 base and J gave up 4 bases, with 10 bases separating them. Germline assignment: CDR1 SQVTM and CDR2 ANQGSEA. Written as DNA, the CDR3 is TGCAGCGTTGAAGGGACGGGGACCACTGAAGCTTTCTTT. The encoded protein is CSVEGTGTTEAFF.